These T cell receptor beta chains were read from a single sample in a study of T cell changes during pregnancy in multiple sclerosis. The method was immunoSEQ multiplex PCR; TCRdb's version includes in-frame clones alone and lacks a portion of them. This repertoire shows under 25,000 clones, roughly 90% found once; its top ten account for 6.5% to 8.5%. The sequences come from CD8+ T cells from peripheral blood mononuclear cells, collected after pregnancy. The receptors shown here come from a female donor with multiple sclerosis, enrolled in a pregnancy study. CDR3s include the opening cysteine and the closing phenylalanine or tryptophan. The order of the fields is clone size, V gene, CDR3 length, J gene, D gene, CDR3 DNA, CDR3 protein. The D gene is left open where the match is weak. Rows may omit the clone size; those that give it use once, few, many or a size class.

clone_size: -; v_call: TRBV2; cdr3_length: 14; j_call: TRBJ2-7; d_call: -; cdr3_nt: TGTGCCAGCAGTGGGACTTCGGGAGCCTACGAGCAGTACTTC; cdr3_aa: CASSGTSGAYEQYF
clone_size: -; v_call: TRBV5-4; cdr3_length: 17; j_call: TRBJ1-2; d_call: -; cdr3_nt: TGTGCCAGCAGCTCGTTGGACGCTGGGAAGGGCGGGTATGGCTACACCTTC; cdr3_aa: CASSSLDAGKGGYGYTF
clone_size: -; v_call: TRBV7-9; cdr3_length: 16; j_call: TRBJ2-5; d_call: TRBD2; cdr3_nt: TGTGCCAGCAGTAAGAGACTAGCGGGACGGCAAGAGACCCAGTACTTC; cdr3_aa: CASSKRLAGRQETQYF
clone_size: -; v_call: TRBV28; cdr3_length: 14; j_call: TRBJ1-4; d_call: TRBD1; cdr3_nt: TGTGCCAGCAGATCCAGGGGGTGGGATGAAAAACTGTTTTTT; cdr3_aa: CASRSRGWDEKLFF
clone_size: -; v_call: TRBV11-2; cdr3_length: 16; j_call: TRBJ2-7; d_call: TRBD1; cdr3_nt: TGTGCCAGCAGCTCCCCCGGAACAGGGGGGACCTACGAGCAGTACTTC; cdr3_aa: CASSSPGTGGTYEQYF
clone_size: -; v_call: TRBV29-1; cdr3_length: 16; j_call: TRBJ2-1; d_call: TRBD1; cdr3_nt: TGCAGCGTTGAAGGCCCGGACAGGCTCTCCTACAATGAGCAGTTCTTC; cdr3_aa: CSVEGPDRLSYNEQFF
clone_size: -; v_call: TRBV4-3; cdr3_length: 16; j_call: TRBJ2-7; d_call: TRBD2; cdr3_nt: TGCGCCAGCAGCCAAGATCCGACTAGCGGGAGCTACGAGCAGTACTTC; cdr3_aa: CASSQDPTSGSYEQYF
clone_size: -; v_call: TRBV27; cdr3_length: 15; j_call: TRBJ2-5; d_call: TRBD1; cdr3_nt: TGTGCCAGCAGTTTTTGGGACAGGGAGGTCGAGACCCAGTACTTC; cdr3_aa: CASSFWDREVETQYF
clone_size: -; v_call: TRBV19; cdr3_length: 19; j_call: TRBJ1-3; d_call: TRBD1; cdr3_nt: TGTGCCAGTAGTATACATGGGACAGCTGCACTATTCTCTGGAAACACCATATATTTT; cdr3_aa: CASSIHGTAALFSGNTIYF
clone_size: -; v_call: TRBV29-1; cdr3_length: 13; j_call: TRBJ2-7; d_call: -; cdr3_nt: TGCAGCGCCGGCGCGGGACAGACATACGAGCAGTACTTC; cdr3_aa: CSAGAGQTYEQYF
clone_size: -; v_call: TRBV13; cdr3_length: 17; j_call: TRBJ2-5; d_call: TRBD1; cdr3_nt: TGTGCCAGCAGCTTCGGGACAGGAACTACCAGTAGAGAGACCCAGTACTTC; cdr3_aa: CASSFGTGTTSRETQYF
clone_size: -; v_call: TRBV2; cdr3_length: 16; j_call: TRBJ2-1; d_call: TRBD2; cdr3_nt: TGTGCCAGCAGTGAAGCGCGGGGCGGGAGTTACAATGAGCAGTTCTTC; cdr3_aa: CASSEARGGSYNEQFF
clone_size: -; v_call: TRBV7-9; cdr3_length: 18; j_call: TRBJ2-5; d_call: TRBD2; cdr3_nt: TGTGCCAGCAGCTTGATACCCCCGGGAGGGGACTGGGAAGAGACCCAGTACTTC; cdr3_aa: CASSLIPPGGDWEETQYF
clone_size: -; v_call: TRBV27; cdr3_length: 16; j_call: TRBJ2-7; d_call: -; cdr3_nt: TGTGCCAGCAGTTTATCTGTCGGGGACATAGCCTACGAGCAGTACTTC; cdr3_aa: CASSLSVGDIAYEQYF
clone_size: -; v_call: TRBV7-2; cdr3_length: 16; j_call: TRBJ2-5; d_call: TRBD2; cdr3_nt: TGTGCCAGCAGCTTAGTTCCTAGCGGGAGGCAAGAGACCCAGTACTTC; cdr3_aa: CASSLVPSGRQETQYF
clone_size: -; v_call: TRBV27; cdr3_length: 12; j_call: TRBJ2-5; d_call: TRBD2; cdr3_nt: TGTGCCAGCAGGCCGCGGGGGGAGACCCAGTACTTC; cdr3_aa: CASRPRGETQYF
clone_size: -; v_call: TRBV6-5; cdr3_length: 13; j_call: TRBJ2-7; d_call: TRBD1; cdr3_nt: TGTGCCAGCAGCCCAGGGACAGGGTACGAGCAGTACTTC; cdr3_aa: CASSPGTGYEQYF
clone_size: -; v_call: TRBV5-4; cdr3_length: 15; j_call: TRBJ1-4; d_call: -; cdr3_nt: TGTGCCAGCAGCTTGGAGGCAGGGAGGGGTGAAAAACTGTTTTTT; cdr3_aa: CASSLEAGRGEKLFF
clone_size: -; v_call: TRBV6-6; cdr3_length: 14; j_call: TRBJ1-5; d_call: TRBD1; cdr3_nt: TGTGCCAGCGGGGGACAGATTCTCAATCAGCCCCAGCATTTT; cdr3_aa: CASGGQILNQPQHF
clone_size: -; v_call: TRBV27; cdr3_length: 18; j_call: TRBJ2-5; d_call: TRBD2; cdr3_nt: TGTGCCAGCAGTCAAACCACCGGACTAGCGGGAATTAGGGAGACCCAGTACTTC; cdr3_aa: CASSQTTGLAGIRETQYF
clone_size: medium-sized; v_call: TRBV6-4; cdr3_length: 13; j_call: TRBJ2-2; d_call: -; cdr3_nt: TGTGCCAGCAGTGCCGGGAACACCGGGGAGCTGTTTTTT; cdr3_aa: CASSAGNTGELFF
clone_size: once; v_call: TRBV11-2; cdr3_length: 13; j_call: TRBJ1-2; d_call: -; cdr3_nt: TGTGCCAGCAGCGCTCCACAGGGCTATGGCTACACCTTC; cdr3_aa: CASSAPQGYGYTF
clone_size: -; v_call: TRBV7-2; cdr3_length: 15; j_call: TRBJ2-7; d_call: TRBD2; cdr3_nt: TGTGCCAGCAGCGTCGGACTAGCACCATCCTACGAGCAGTACTTC; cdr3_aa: CASSVGLAPSYEQYF
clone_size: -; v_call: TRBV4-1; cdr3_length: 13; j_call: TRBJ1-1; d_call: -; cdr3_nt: TGCGCCAGCAGCCATGCCCTAAACACTGAAGCTTTCTTT; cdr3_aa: CASSHALNTEAFF
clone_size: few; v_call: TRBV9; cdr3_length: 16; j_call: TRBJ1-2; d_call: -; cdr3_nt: TGTGCCAGCAGCGGGGGGTACAGGGAGATTGGCTATGGCTACACCTTC; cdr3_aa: CASSGGYREIGYGYTF
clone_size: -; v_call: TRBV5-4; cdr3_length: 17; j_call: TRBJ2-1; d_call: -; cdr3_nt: TGTGCCAGCAGCTTCCCCGCCGACAGGAGCTCCTACAATGAGCAGTTCTTC; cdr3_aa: CASSFPADRSSYNEQFF
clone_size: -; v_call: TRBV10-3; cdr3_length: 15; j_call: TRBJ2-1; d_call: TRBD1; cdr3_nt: TGTGCCATCAGTGAGATATCGGGACAGGACAATGAGCAGTTCTTC; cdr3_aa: CAISEISGQDNEQFF
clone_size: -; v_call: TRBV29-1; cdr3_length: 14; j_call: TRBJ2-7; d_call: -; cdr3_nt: TGCAGCGTTGGCGGAGGATCGGGCTCCTACGAGCAGTACTTC; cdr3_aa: CSVGGGSGSYEQYF